The 12 T cell receptor beta chains given below trace back to one sample, sequenced in a study of shared clonotypes between healthy human individuals. Produced via immunoSEQ multiplex PCR; TCRdb's table is partial and in-frame only. The table lists 500,000 to 650,000 clones, around three quarters of them singletons, with more than 10% in the top ten. The sequenced sample was PBMCs. The receptors were gathered from a woman aged 35 to 49 in good health. Some clones in this sample may be carry-over from other donors' samples.

This chain links TRBV6-5 with TRBJ2-3, with TRBD2 matching over 10 bases. Per the germline V gene, CDR1 is MNHEY and CDR2 is SVGAGI. The length of the CDR3 is 15 residues. Trimming removed 4 bases from V and 3 bases from J; junction bases left unmatched: 4. The CDR3 region is CASSLTSGSTDTQYF. The CDR3, as DNA: TGTGCCAGCAGTTTGACTAGCGGGTCAACAGATACGCAGTATTTT.

V is TRBV5-6 and J is TRBJ2-7; the match to TRBD1 covers 9 bases. This CDR3 comprises 15 residues. The J segment lost 1 base and the V segment lost 0 bases, leaving 2 bases of the junction unmatched. CDR1 is SGHDT, CDR2 YYEEEE, per germline. This chain's CDR3 is CASSLVGQGSYEQYF. CDR3 DNA: TGTGCCAGCAGCTTGGTGGGACAGGGTTCCTACGAGCAGTACTTC.

CDR3 sequence reads: CASSEAASTDTQYF. The CDR3 DNA sequence: TGTGCCAGCAGTGAGGCTGCTAGCACAGATACGCAGTATTTT. The chain is built from TRBV25-1 and TRBJ2-3; D gene unclear. The CDR3 has 14 amino acids. Germline CDR1 reads MGHDK; CDR2 reads SYGVNS. Trimming left V 3 bases short and J 0 bases short, with 7 bases between.

The J gene is TRBJ2-5, the V gene TRBV10-3; maybe TRBD2 (6 bases). Germline V gene sequence: CDR1 ENHRY, CDR2 SYGVKD. V lost 8 bases and J 1 base, leaving 14 bases between the germline ends. This CDR3 comprises 14 residues. CDR3 amino acids: CAIGGNSGQETQYF. As DNA, the CDR3 is TGTGCCATCGGGGGGAATAGCGGCCAAGAGACCCAGTACTTC.

A remark on this clone: Other DNA sequences in this sample translate to the same CDR3. The chain uses TRBV25-1 and TRBJ1-2; 7 bases are a match to TRBD1. The CDR3 runs 14 residues. Germline V gene lookup returns CDR1 MGHDK and CDR2 SYGVNS. J was trimmed by 2 bases and V by 2 bases; bases with no gene match: 2. Here the CDR3 reads CASSERGPNYGYTF. The CDR3 DNA follows: TGTGCCAGCAGTGAAAGGGGGCCAAACTATGGCTACACCTTC.

This chain joins TRBV9 and TRBJ2-1, with 9 positions matching TRBD1. The germline V gene has CDR1 SGDLS and CDR2 YYNGEE. The CDR3 is made up of 14 amino acids. Unmatched junction bases numbered 8, after V lost 7 bases and J lost 6 bases. CDR3 sequence (DNA): TGTGCCAGCGATACCGGGACAGGGTCCAATGAGCAGTTCTTC. It specifies CASDTGTGSNEQFF.

The chain has TRBV21-1 and TRBJ2-2; the table assigns TRBD2, which was not confirmed against the DNA. TRBV21-1 is tagged as a pseudogene. The CDR3 spans 14 residues. The CDR3 nucleotides read TGTGCCAGCACCCGCCGACCCCGGGCCGGGGAGCTGTTTTTT. As protein: CASTRRPRAGELFF.

For the CDR3, the DNA is TGTGCCAGTAGTACCAACCCCCAGGGGGAAGCTTTCTTT. Protein: CASSTNPQGEAFF. This chain links TRBV19 with TRBJ1-1, with a tentative D call TRBD1 (6 bases). Trimming removed 4 bases from V and 8 bases from J, with 14 bases in between. The CDR3 sequence is 13 residues long. From germline, CDR1 is LNHDA and CDR2 SQIVND (reference sequence).

The rearrangement uses TRBV28 and TRBJ2-7; 7 nucleotides line up with TRBD2. The V and J ends lost 2 bases and 1 base, in that order; junction bases with no gene match: 5. Germline-derived CDR1 and CDR2 are MDHEN and SYDVKM. The CDR3 totals 15 residues. The DNA for the CDR3 is TGTGCCAGCAGTTTAATGGGGGGGAAGTCCTACGAGCAGTACTTC. It encodes CASSLMGGKSYEQYF. The whole variable domain, remainder taken from reference TRBV28 and TRBJ2-7, is DVKVTQSSRYLVKRTGEKVFLECVQDMDHENMFWYRQDPGLGLRLIYFSYDVKMKEKGDIPEGYSVSREKKERFSLILESASTNQTSMYLCASSLMGGKSYEQYFGPGTRLTVT.

J is TRBJ1-1 and V is TRBV4-3; 7 bases are a match to TRBD1. The V and J ends lost 4 bases and 5 bases, in that order; junction bases with no gene match: 7. This CDR3 has 14 residues. Germline values: CDR1 LGHNA, CDR2 YSLEER. CDR3 region: CASSPRQGQTEAFF. The CDR3 nucleotides are TGCGCCAGCAGCCCCCGACAGGGTCAGACTGAAGCTTTCTTT.

This clone occurred a few times. A far larger clone is just one base off, so this is likely a read error. The sample carries other DNA sequences with the same CDR3. The rearrangement joins TRBV6-1 to TRBJ2-6; D is perhaps TRBD1 or TRBD2 (5 bases each). Per the germline V gene, CDR1 is MNHNS and CDR2 is SASEGT. CDR3 size: 16 residues. In nucleotides, the CDR3 is TGTGCCAGCAGTGAATTGGACTTCTCTGGGGCCAACGTCCTGACCTTC. Its protein product is CASSELDFSGANVLTF.

V usage is TRBV4-2 and J usage is TRBJ2-7; D is possibly TRBD2 (6 bases). The germline V gene has CDR1 LGHNA and CDR2 YNFKEQ. The ends were cut back, 1 base at V and 5 bases at J, with 15 bases in the middle. This CDR3 spans 15 amino acids. The CDR3 region has the DNA TGTGCCAGCAGCCAAGGAAAGCTAGCGTCCCACGAGCAGTACTTC. As protein: CASSQGKLASHEQYF.